Shown below are 8 T cell receptor beta chains from a single sample sequenced in a study of shared clonotypes between healthy human individuals. Repertoires were generated with immunoSEQ multiplex PCR, while TCRdb's copy carries only in-frame clones and drops some. The sample consists of approximately 2.1 million clones, more than 85% of them appearing once. The sample comprised naive CD4+ T cells from PBMCs. Noted subset: CD45RA+ positively selected. The receptors shown here come from a man younger than 30 in good health. Some clones in this sample may be carry-over from other donors' samples.

The chain links TRBV5-4 to TRBJ2-5, with D possibly being TRBD1 (5 bases). This CDR3 has 15 residues. Germline lookup yields CDR1 SGHNT and CDR2 YYREEE (reference sequence). Between the trimmed V and J ends, which lost 0 bases and 5 bases, there was a span of 14 bases. The CDR3 DNA follows: TGTGCCAGCAGCTTGGCCTTGGCAGGGATGGAGACCCAGTACTTC. Translating gives CASSLALAGMETQYF.

The chain's CDR3 is CASSRVTSGVNTGELFF. The CDR3 nucleotides are TGTGCCAGCAGTCGGGTGACTAGCGGAGTTAACACCGGGGAGCTGTTTTTT. The gene calls are TRBV7-8 and TRBJ2-2; TRBD2 aligns across 9 bases. CDR3 size: 17 residues. V was pared by 6 bases and J by 2 bases, with 10 bases of the junction left unmatched. Germline values: CDR1 SGHVS, CDR2 FQNEAQ.

The chain links TRBV7-9 to TRBJ1-5; D uncertain. The V end lost 1 base, the J end lost 3 bases, and 10 bases lay between the germline ends. This CDR3 is built from 15 residues. Germline V gene data show CDR1 as SEHNR and CDR2 as FQNEAQ (reference sequence). CDR3 coding DNA: TGTGCCAGCAGCTTAGGACTGGCCCCCAATCAGCCCCAGCATTTT. Its protein product is CASSLGLAPNQPQHF.

The chain has TRBV18 and TRBJ2-1; D gene ambiguous. The CDR3 spans 14 residues. Germline assignment: CDR1 KGHSH and CDR2 LQKENI. The ends were cut back, 3 bases at V and 5 bases at J, with 11 bases in the middle. Here the CDR3 reads CASSPIQADNEQFF. Here the CDR3 DNA reads TGTGCCAGCTCACCGATCCAAGCCGACAATGAGCAGTTCTTC.

The chain couples TRBV7-6 to TRBJ2-2; 8 bases align to TRBD2. CDR1 is SGHVS and CDR2 is FNYEAQ in the germline V gene. V dropped 1 base and J dropped 3; count of bases not matched to a gene: 4. CDR3 size: 16 residues. CDR3: CASSLVTSGDTGELFF. CDR3 nucleotides: TGTGCCAGCAGCTTAGTCACTAGCGGAGACACCGGGGAGCTGTTTTTT.

The chain joins TRBV4-2 to TRBJ2-1, with 8 bases lining up with TRBD2. The CDR3 consists of 15 residues. Germline V gene sequence: CDR1 LGHNA, CDR2 YNFKEQ. The junction had 8 bases not matched to a gene; V was cut back by 1 base and J by 9 bases. The CDR3 sequence is CASSQAGGEDAEQFF. In DNA, the CDR3 is TGTGCCAGCAGCCAAGCGGGAGGGGAGGACGCTGAGCAGTTCTTC.

CDR3 loop: CASSFSPDYGYTF. The CDR3 DNA follows: TGTGCCAGCAGCTTCTCCCCCGACTATGGCTACACCTTC. This chain uses TRBV2 with TRBJ1-2; D is unclear. The CDR3 extends over 13 amino acids. Germline V gene data show CDR1 as SNHLY and CDR2 as FYNNEI. V gave up 6 bases and J gave up 3 bases, with 11 bases separating them.

Points on this clone: A single base is all that separates this from a far larger clone, so a read error is likely. The gene calls are TRBV6-5 and TRBJ2-7; D might be TRBD2 (5 bases). This CDR3 contains 12 residues. Germline values: CDR1 MNHEY, CDR2 SVGAGI. CDR3 protein: CASSEGDYERYF. In nucleotides, the CDR3 is TGTGCCAGCTCAGAAGGCGACTACGAGCGGTACTTC.